The entry below describes one T cell receptor beta chain. Its specificity is not known. The sequence runs out 3 residues before the end of the CDR3; the remainder is reconstructed from the germline J gene. This entry belongs to a study of T cells in women clearing cervical HPV infection. Study-level points and caveats: Richness plus V gene abundances separated cases from controls with AUC roughly 0.83.

The ends were cut back, 1 base at V and 0 bases at J, with 19 bases in the middle. CDR1 SQVTM and CDR2 ANQGSEA come from the germline V gene. CDR3 length: 18 residues. The data were produced by immunoSEQ multiplex PCR, yet TCRdb's version contains in-frame clones alone and is incomplete. This table lists roughly 37,000 clones. The chain uses TRBV29-1 and TRBJ2-1; a weak D match, TRBD1 (6 bases). Sequencing input: blood buffy coat. This sequence originates from a woman between 18 and 75 years old with a cervical HPV16 infection that either progressed to CIN3+ or cleared (not recorded which). The sequenced part of the CDR3 DNA is TGCAGCGTTGAAGTAAAGGGTGGGGGCTGGGACTCCTACAATGAG. Amino acids: CSVEVKGGGWDSYNE. The CDR3, in full, reads CSVEVKGGGWDSYNEQFF.